This paragraph covers one TCR beta chain sequence. A few counts support this clonotype. Its antigen is still unknown. No much larger clonotype is one base removed from it; base qualities were not supplied. This sample was taken from a study of T cell repertoires in cytomegalovirus infection (dated by TCRdb to between 2018 and 2020). General notes on the study: Because public TCR beta signatures pointed to carriage of CMV infection together with the matching HLA type, the HLA type of each donor mattered for the analysis. Broad study findings and their caveats: In the ex vivo response, HLA-C-restricted CMV-specific TCR beta clonotypes were dominant, and in two of eight donors the single most frequent clonotype came from this HLA-C-restricted group. Carriers of CMV infection plus the relevant HLA type were discriminated by the cumulative frequency of public TCR beta family members in the study cohort and in an independent approximately 340-donor cohort.

TCRdb shows the sequencer as Illumina HiSeq 1500. In-frame beta chains were kept once TCRdb had trimmed the public reads at Q25 with fastp and called clones with MiXCR. Rows merge per CDR3 protein into single entries with the most common DNA and genes. This sample gives approximately 500,000 distinct CDR3 sequences in total; 16% of them show up just once. The ten largest clonotypes hold under 30% of the sample. The CDR3 runs 12 residues from the cysteine to the phenylalanine. Kept here is only the CDR3 DNA, which spans 36 bases and is read in frame from base 1. Trimming takes 4 bases from V and 6 bases from J, and the germline ends sit 8 bases apart. According to the germline V gene, CDR1 reads SGHRS and CDR2 reads YFSETQ.

Here the chain combines TRBV5-1 and TRBJ2-1, with the D segment identity uncertain. The sample comprised CD8+ T cells from PBMCs. This receptor was identified in a human donor in good health (CMV status not recorded). Some clones in this sample may be carry-over from other donors' samples. The CDR3 amino acid sequence is: CASSPDANEQFF. In nucleotide form, the sequence is TGCGCCAGCAGCCCGGACGCCAATGAGCAGTTCTTC.